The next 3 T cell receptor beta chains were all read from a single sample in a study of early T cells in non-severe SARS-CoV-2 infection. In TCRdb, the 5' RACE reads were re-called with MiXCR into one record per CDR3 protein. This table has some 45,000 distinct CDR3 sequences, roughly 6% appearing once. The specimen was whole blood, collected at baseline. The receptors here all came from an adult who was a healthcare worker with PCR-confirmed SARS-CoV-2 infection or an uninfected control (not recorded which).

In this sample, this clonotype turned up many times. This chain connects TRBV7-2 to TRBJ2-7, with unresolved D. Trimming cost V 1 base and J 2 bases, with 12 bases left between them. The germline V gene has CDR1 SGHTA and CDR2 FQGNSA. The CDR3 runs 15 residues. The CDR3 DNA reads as TGTGCCAGCAGCTTAGGGCACCGCTTACCCTACGAGCAGTACTTC. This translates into CASSLGHRLPYEQYF.

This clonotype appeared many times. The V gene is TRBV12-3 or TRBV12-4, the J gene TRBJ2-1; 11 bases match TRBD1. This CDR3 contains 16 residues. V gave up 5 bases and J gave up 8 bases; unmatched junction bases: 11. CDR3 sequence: CASSRGWTGGSDEQFF. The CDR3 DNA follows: TGTGCCAGCAGTCGAGGATGGACAGGGGGCTCCGATGAGCAGTTCTTC.

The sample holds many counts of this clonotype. The CDR3 DNA follows: TGCAGCGTTGAAGAGGGGGGCTACACCTTC. Its protein product is CSVEEGGYTF. The chain links TRBV29-1 to TRBJ1-2; D is unclear. The CDR3 is 10 amino acids. Germline-derived CDR1 and CDR2 are SQVTM and ANQGSEA. Between the trimmed V and J ends, which lost 0 bases and 8 bases, there was a span of 4 bases.